The clone carrying this T cell receptor (beta chain) was seen a few times. Its antigen is unidentified. The data were taken from a study of T cells after yellow fever vaccination. Study in general: Preparing low-cell-number fractions relied on SMART-Seq v4 Ultra Low Input.

The 5'RACE template-switching step produced TCR cDNA and added a universal primer site and UMIs. TCRdb passed the 5' RACE reads through MiXCR, listing each CDR3 protein once. Of 450,000 to 550,000 distinct CDR3 sequences listed, less than 20% are singletons. This CDR3 region has 16 residues. V lost 7 bases and J lost 0, with 16 bases in between. Germline V gene data show CDR1 as MNHEY and CDR2 as SMNVEV (reference sequence). Study results and caveats: Clones from primary vaccination mostly reappeared after the booster (approximately 96% CD4, around 90% CD8). Contaminants from the bulk population, in the form of abundant clonotypes, could be found in FACS-sorted repertoires.

V and J are TRBV27 and TRBJ2-4; D gene uncertain. The receptor was derived from a man aged 25 to 40 who received the YFV17D yellow fever vaccine. Sequences were derived from PBMCs, sampled 15 days after the yellow fever booster vaccination. The CDR3 DNA reads as TGTGCCAGCACCCAAAGAAGCCTCGTAGCCAAAAACATTCAGTACTTC. It codes for CASTQRSLVAKNIQYF.